Detailed here is one T cell receptor (beta chain). The target antigen is unknown. Samples: about 28 days before transplant, then days 30, 100 and 180 after. The data stem from a study of T cell clonotyping in hematopoietic cell transplantation. General study results and limits: No sorting was done, leaving CD4 and CD8 contributions mixed. Few recipient clonotypes overlapped donors; over 95% were de novo at given depth. Recipient TCR diversity dropped after transplant; expanded clonotypes rose from day 30 to 180.

Libraries were prepared by immunoSEQ multiplex PCR; TCRdb keeps only in-frame clonotypes and omits some of them. The table has approximately 8,400 clones, about 66% seen once; the top ten hold 20% to 25%. V was pared by 5 bases and J by 3 bases, with 13 bases between. This CDR3 comprises 14 residues. Germline CDR1 SSHAT, CDR2 FNYEAQ (reference sequence). The chain has TRBV7-7 and TRBJ2-5; D might be TRBD1 (6 bases). The clonotype comes from a male patient between 55 and 70 years old who had an allogeneic stem cell transplant from an unrelated donor, so the T cells may come from the graft donor. Some clones in this sample may be carry-over from other donors' samples. This specimen consisted of peripheral blood mononuclear cells, obtained 100 days after allogeneic stem cell transplant. DNA for the CDR3: TGTGCCAGCAGCCCAGTAGGGGGAAAAGAGACCCAGTACTTC. The encoded protein is CASSPVGGKETQYF.